This T cell receptor beta chain came from a study of OX40 agonist ivuxolimab in advanced cancers. Study-level information: Dose-escalation patients' cancers were hepatocellular carcinoma, melanoma, renal cell or head and neck cancer. Regarding the study as a whole: Low clonal expansion, among the lowest seen, marked partial responders at 0.1-3.0 mg/kg. Researchers did not establish what antigens the expanded peripheral T cells target. Expanded clones were, on average, more numerous in CD8+ T cells than in CD4+.

For this clone: Its antigen is unidentified.

Trimming removed 4 bases at V and 0 bases at J, with 16 bases between. CDR1 and CDR2 from the germline V gene are LNHDA and SQIVND (reference sequence). The CDR3 has 17 amino acids. TCRdb's copy holds only in-frame clones and misses some; the assay was immunoSEQ multiplex PCR. Of around 68,000 clones listed, roughly nine tenths are singletons. This TCR came from an adult with an advanced solid tumor such as melanoma, head and neck, liver or kidney cancer. This chain links TRBV19 with TRBJ1-5; D perhaps matches TRBD1 (5 bases). Specimen: CD4+ or CD8+ T cells sorted from blood, collected in a trial of the OX40 agonist ivuxolimab. The CDR3 DNA reads as TGTGCCAGTAGTACCGCGACAGATTACTATAGCAATCAGCCCCAGCATTTT. It translates to CASSTATDYYSNQPQHF.